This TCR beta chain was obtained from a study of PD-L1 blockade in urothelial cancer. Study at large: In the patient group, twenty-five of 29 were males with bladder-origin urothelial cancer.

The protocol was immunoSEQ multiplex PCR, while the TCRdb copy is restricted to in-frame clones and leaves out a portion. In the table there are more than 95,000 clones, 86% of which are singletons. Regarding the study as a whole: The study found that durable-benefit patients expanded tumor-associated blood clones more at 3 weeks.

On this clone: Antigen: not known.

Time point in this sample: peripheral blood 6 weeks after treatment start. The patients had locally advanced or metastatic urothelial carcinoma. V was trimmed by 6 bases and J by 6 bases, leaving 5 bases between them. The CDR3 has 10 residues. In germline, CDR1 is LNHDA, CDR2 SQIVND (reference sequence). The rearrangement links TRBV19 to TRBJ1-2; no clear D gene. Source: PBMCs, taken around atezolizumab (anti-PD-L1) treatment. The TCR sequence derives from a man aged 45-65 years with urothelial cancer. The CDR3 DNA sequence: TGTGCCAGTAGGAGGGATGGCTACACCTTC. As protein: CASRRDGYTF.